The rows below give T cell receptor beta chains drawn from one sample of a study of OX40 agonist ivuxolimab in advanced cancers. Measured with immunoSEQ multiplex PCR; TCRdb has only the in-frame clones, and not every one. The profile covers roughly 59,000 clones, with around 92% appearing a single time and around 15% taken by the ten largest. The specimen was CD4+ or CD8+ T cells sorted from blood, collected in a trial of the OX40 agonist ivuxolimab. The source of these receptors is an adult with an advanced solid tumor such as melanoma, head and neck, liver or kidney cancer. The CDR3 runs from the conserved cysteine through the conserved F or W. Fields, in order: D gene, V gene, clone size, J gene, CDR3 DNA, CDR3 protein. A D gene is named only where the DNA matches it firmly. Some rows have no size entry. The others give once, few or many, or a class for an expanded clone.

D gene: TRBD1
V gene: TRBV7-3
clone size: few
J gene: TRBJ2-7
CDR3 DNA: TGCGCCAGCAGCCAAGGTGGACAGGGTCCCTACTTC
CDR3 protein: CASSQGGQGPYF

D gene: TRBD2
V gene: TRBV30
clone size: few
J gene: TRBJ2-3
CDR3 DNA: TGTGCCTGGAGTGGACTAGCGGGAAGCACAGATACGCAGTATTTT
CDR3 protein: CAWSGLAGSTDTQYF

D gene: TRBD1
V gene: TRBV27
clone size: -
J gene: TRBJ1-2
CDR3 DNA: TGTGCCAGCAGTTCGAACTCAGGGGGGTTCTATGGCTACACCTTC
CDR3 protein: CASSSNSGGFYGYTF

D gene: -
V gene: TRBV5-1
clone size: -
J gene: TRBJ2-7
CDR3 DNA: TGCGCCAGCAGCCCAGAGGTGGCTGAATTCAATTACGAGCAGTACTTC
CDR3 protein: CASSPEVAEFNYEQYF

D gene: TRBD1
V gene: TRBV18
clone size: -
J gene: TRBJ2-3
CDR3 DNA: TGTGCCAGCTCACCAAGGAGCCAGGGGGAAGATACGCAGTATTTT
CDR3 protein: CASSPRSQGEDTQYF

D gene: -
V gene: TRBV9
clone size: -
J gene: TRBJ2-3
CDR3 DNA: TGTGCCAGCAGCGTAGAGGGAACAGATACGCAGTATTTT
CDR3 protein: CASSVEGTDTQYF

D gene: -
V gene: TRBV4-3
clone size: once
J gene: TRBJ2-1
CDR3 DNA: TGCGCCAGCAGCCAAGAAGGCGTGAGGCTGTTCTTC
CDR3 protein: CASSQEGVRLFF

D gene: -
V gene: TRBV9
clone size: -
J gene: TRBJ2-3
CDR3 DNA: TGTGCCAGCAGCGTAGCCCTCAGCGGCTCCGGTGGAGATACGCAGTATTTT
CDR3 protein: CASSVALSGSGGDTQYF

D gene: -
V gene: TRBV28
clone size: -
J gene: TRBJ1-2
CDR3 DNA: TGTGCCAGCACCCTAAGGGATTTTAACTATGGCTACACCTTC
CDR3 protein: CASTLRDFNYGYTF

D gene: -
V gene: TRBV19
clone size: -
J gene: TRBJ1-1
CDR3 DNA: TGTGCCAGTAGTATAGATTGGACCGCCCTTGCAAACACTGAAGCTTTCTTT
CDR3 protein: CASSIDWTALANTEAFF